This entry lists 15 T cell receptor beta chains sequenced from one sample in a study of blood T cell repertoires in COVID-19 (dated by TCRdb to between 2020 and 2021). To prepare the library, the immunoSEQ multiplex PCR assay was applied. Sourced from immuneACCESS, this table was stored by TCRdb with only in-frame sequences that have V and J called. A share of the clones is absent; for the studies checked, an unresolved V gene accounts for under half, and the remainder has no known explanation. This sample gives around 60,000 clones in total; 60% to 75% of them show up just once. The biggest ten clones account for 28% of the sample. Sequencing was performed on peripheral blood. These receptors all stem from a woman at least 80 years old with acute or convalescent COVID-19.

This chain uses TRBV19 with TRBJ2-5, with TRBD1 as a possible D gene (6 bases). V shed 5 bases and J shed 4 bases, with 11 bases lying between them. The CDR3 is 13 amino acids. Germline V lookup: CDR1 LNHDA, CDR2 SQIVND (reference sequence). CDR3 in DNA: TGTGCCAGTAGTGGCCAGGGGACAGAGACCCAGTACTTC. It yields the protein CASSGQGTETQYF.

The chain recombines TRBV24-1 with TRBJ2-5; 9 bases line up with TRBD1. Losses at the gene ends were 0 bases for V and 5 bases for J; bases not matched to a gene: 9. The CDR3 has 17 residues. Germline loops: CDR1 KGHDR, CDR2 SFDVKD. The CDR3 is CATSDLPVGQGTETQYF. In DNA, the CDR3 is TGTGCCACCAGTGATTTGCCTGTGGGACAGGGTACGGAGACCCAGTACTTC.

The sample holds many counts of this clone. V is TRBV10-3 and J is TRBJ1-5; 7 bases are shared with TRBD1. V lost 10 bases, J lost 1 base, and 7 bases stayed unmatched. The CDR3 loop spans 14 amino acids. In germline, CDR1 is ENHRY, CDR2 SYGVKD. CDR3 residues: CASVQGLSNQPQHF. As DNA, the CDR3 is TGTGCCAGCGTACAGGGGCTGAGCAATCAGCCCCAGCATTTT.

CDR3 bases: TGTGCCAGCACCCCTAGCGGGAGGGGGACAGATACGCAGTATTTT. Translating it yields CASTPSGRGTDTQYF. The chain uses TRBV28 and TRBJ2-3; TRBD2 matches at 12 bases. Trimming removed 7 bases from V and 3 bases from J; junction bases left unmatched: 5. This CDR3 spans 15 amino acids. Germline CDR1 is MDHEN and CDR2 is SYDVKM.

The genes are TRBV2 and TRBJ2-1, with 11 bases matching TRBD2. CDR3 length equals 15 residues. From germline, CDR1 is SNHLY and CDR2 FYNNEI. With 5 bases clipped from V and 2 bases from J, the junction kept 2 bases outside the gene matches. This chain's CDR3 is CASSLAGGAYNEQFF. The CDR3 DNA is TGTGCCAGCAGTTTAGCGGGAGGGGCCTACAATGAGCAGTTCTTC.

The V call is TRBV19, the J call TRBJ1-1; D might be TRBD1 (5 bases). Germline loops: CDR1 LNHDA, CDR2 SQIVND (reference sequence). Trimming shortened V by 4 bases and J by 2 bases, and 14 bases separated the two germline ends. The CDR3 runs to 15 residues. CDR3 loop: CASSTILGGNTEAFF. The CDR3 DNA is TGTGCCAGTAGTACAATCCTGGGGGGAAACACTGAAGCTTTCTTT.

The rearrangement joins TRBV10-2 to TRBJ2-3; D gene unclear. The CDR3 contains 14 residues. V lost 4 bases to trimming and J lost 6 bases, with 14 bases between them. Germline CDR1 reads WSHSY; CDR2 reads SAAADI. This chain's CDR3 is CASSVPMASDTQYF. CDR3 bases: TGCGCCAGCAGTGTCCCCATGGCATCGGATACGCAGTATTTT.

The genes are TRBV15 and TRBJ1-4; weak D call: TRBD1 (6 bases). The CDR3 contains 16 residues. V was clipped by 1 base and J by 8 bases, with 17 bases between them. The germline gives CDR1 LNHNV, CDR2 YYDKDF (reference sequence). CDR3 region: CATSRVFGPGVEKLFF. In DNA form, the CDR3 reads TGTGCCACCAGCAGAGTGTTTGGGCCAGGGGTCGAAAAACTGTTTTTT.

This chain links TRBV5-4 with TRBJ2-5; tentative D call: TRBD2 (5 bases). Germline V gives CDR1 SGHNT, CDR2 YYREEE (reference sequence). This CDR3 has 15 amino acids. With 6 bases removed from V and 4 bases from J, the gap between germline ends came to 19 bases. CDR3 residues: CASNGEGLAGETQYF. For the CDR3, the DNA is TGTGCCAGCAACGGGGAAGGCCTAGCAGGAGAGACCCAGTACTTC.

V usage is TRBV10-3 and J usage is TRBJ2-7; 7 bases are a match to TRBD2. V trimming: 6 bases; J trimming: 5 bases; junction bases outside the gene matches: 13. Germline values: CDR1 ENHRY, CDR2 SYGVKD. CDR3 size: 15 residues. In DNA, the CDR3 is TGTGCCATCAGCCGTCCTGTGGGGGGGTCCAACGAGCAGTACTTC. Protein sequence: CAISRPVGGSNEQYF.

The chain joins TRBV6-2 or TRBV6-3 to TRBJ2-1; TRBD2 agrees at 9 bases. V was pared by 2 bases and J by 9 bases, with 17 bases of the junction left unmatched. Germline V gene data show CDR1 as MNHEY and CDR2 as SVGEGT. CDR3 length equals 18 residues. The CDR3 reads CASSYLPLAGSRLSEQFF. The CDR3 region has the DNA TGTGCCAGCAGTTACCTTCCCCTAGCGGGGTCGCGTCTGAGTGAGCAGTTCTTC.

The chain couples TRBV7-3 to TRBJ1-2; D not resolved. Germline V CDR1 and CDR2: SGHTA, FQGTGA. The CDR3 totals 13 residues. V was trimmed by 0 bases and J by 7 bases, leaving 9 bases between them. The CDR3: CASSLTRSSGYTF. In nucleotides, the CDR3 is TGTGCCAGCAGCTTAACGAGGAGTTCTGGCTACACCTTC.

CDR3 nucleotides: TGTGCCACCAGTGATTCCGGCGGGAGAAGGTATGAGCAGTTCTTC. Amino acids: CATSDSGGRRYEQFF. This chain joins TRBV24-1 and TRBJ2-1, with TRBD2 matching over 7 bases. The germline CDR1 and CDR2 sequences are KGHDR and SFDVKD. This CDR3 region has 15 residues. The junction had 8 bases not matched to a gene; V was cut back by 2 bases and J by 8 bases.

The chain employs TRBV6-6 and TRBJ1-5, with 7 bases identical to TRBD1. V gave up 2 bases and J gave up 4 bases; unmatched junction bases: 8. Germline V gene data show CDR1 as MNHNY and CDR2 as SVGAGI (reference sequence). This CDR3 spans 16 amino acids. CDR3 loop: CASSYPRQGQNQPQHF. The CDR3 bases are TGTGCCAGCAGTTACCCAAGACAGGGCCAGAATCAGCCCCAGCATTTT.

This clone has just one count. The chain combines TRBV5-1 with TRBJ1-2; 9 bases align to TRBD1. V was clipped by 4 bases and J by 2 bases; unmatched bases: 12. The V gene's germline CDR1 is SGHRS and CDR2 YFSETQ. The CDR3 totals 17 residues. In DNA, the CDR3 is TGCGCCAGCAGCGCCAACAGGGGGCGAGAATCCAACTATGGCTACACCTTC. As protein: CASSANRGRESNYGYTF.